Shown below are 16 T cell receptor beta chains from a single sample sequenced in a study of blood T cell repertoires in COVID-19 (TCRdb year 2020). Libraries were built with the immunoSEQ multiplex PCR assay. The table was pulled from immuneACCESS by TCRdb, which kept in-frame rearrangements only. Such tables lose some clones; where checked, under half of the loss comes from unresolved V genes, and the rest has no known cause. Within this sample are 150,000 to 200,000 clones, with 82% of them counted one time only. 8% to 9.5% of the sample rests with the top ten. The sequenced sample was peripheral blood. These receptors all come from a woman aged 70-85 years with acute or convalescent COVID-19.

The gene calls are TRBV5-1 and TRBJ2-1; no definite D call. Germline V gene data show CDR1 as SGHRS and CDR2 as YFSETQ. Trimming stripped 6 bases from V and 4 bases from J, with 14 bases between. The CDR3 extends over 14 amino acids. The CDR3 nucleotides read TGCGCCAGCAACCTGACTGGCGGTTACAATGAGCAGTTCTTC. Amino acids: CASNLTGGYNEQFF.

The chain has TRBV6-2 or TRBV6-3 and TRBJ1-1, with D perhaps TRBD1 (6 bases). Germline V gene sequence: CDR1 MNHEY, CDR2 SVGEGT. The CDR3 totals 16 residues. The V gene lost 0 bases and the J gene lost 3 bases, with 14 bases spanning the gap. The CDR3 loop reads CASSYSVQGRDTEAFF. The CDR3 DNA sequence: TGTGCCAGCAGTTACTCGGTACAGGGAAGGGACACTGAAGCTTTCTTT.

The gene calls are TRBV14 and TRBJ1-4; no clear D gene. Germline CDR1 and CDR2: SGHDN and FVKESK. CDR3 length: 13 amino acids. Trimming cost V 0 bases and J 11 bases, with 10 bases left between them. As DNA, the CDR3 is TGTGCCAGCAGCCAAGATGTCAGTGGTAAACTGTTTTTT. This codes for CASSQDVSGKLFF.

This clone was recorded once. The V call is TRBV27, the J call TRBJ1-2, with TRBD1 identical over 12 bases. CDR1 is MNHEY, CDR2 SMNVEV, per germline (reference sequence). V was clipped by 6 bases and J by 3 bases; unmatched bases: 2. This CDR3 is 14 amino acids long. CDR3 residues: CASRGTGGYYGYTF. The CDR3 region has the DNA TGTGCCAGCAGGGGGACAGGGGGCTACTATGGCTACACCTTC.

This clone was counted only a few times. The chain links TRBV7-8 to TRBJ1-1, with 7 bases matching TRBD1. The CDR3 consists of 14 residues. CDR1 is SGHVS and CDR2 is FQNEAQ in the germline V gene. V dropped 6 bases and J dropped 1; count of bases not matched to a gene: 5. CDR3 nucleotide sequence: TGTGCCAGCAGACTCTCAGGGGGGAACACTGAAGCTTTCTTT. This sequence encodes CASRLSGGNTEAFF.

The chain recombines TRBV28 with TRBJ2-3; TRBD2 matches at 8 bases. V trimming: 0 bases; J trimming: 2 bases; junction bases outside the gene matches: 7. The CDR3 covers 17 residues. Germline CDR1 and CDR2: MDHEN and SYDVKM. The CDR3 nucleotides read TGTGCCAGCAGTTTATGGGGTAGCGGGGACCCCACAGATACGCAGTATTTT. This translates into CASSLWGSGDPTDTQYF.

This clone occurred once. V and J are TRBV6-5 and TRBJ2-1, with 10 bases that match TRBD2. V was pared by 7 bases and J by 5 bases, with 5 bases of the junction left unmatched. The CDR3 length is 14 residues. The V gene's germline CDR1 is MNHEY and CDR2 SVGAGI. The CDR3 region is CASTLAGADNEQFF. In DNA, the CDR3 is TGTGCCAGCACCCTAGCGGGGGCAGACAATGAGCAGTTCTTC.

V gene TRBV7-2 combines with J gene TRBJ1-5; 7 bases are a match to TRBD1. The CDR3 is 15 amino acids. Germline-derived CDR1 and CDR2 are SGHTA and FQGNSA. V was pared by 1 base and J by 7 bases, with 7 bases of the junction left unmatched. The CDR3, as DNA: TGTGCCAGCAGCTTAGGGCAGGGGGTGGGACAGCCCCAGCATTTT. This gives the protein CASSLGQGVGQPQHF.

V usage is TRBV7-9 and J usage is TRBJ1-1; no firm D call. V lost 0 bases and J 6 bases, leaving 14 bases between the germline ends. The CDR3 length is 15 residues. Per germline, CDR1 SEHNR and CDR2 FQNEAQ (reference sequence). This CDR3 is CASSLADGGHSEAFF. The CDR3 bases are TGTGCCAGCAGCTTAGCGGATGGCGGTCATTCTGAAGCTTTCTTT.

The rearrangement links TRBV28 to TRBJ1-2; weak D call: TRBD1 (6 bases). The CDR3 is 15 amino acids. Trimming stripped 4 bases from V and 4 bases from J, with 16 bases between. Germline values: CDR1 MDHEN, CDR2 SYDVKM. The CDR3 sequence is CASSSRLGQLYGYTF. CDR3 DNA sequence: TGTGCCAGCAGTTCCCGACTCGGACAGCTCTATGGCTACACCTTC.

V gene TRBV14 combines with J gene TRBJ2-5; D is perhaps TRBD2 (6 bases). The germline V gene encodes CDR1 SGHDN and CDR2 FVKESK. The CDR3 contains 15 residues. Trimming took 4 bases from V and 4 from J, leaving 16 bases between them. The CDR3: CASSLLGGGAETQYF. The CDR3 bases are TGTGCCAGCAGCCTCCTCGGAGGAGGGGCAGAGACCCAGTACTTC.

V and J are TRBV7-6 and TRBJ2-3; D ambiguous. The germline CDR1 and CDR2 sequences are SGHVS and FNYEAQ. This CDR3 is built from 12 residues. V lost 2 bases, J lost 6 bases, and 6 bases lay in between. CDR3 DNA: TGTGCCAGCAGCTTAATACAGGATACGCAGTATTTT. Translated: CASSLIQDTQYF.

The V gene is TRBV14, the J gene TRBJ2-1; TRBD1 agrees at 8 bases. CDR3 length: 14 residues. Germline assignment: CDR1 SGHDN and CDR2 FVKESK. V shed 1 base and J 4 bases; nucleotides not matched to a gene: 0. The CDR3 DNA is TGTGCCAGCAGCCAAGGGACAGGGTACAATGAGCAGTTCTTC. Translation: CASSQGTGYNEQFF. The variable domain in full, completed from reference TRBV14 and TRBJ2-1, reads EAGVTQFPSHSVIEKGQTVTLRCDPISGHDNLYWYRRVMGKEIKFLLHFVKESKQDESGMPNNRFLAERTGGTYSTLKVQPAELEDSGVYFCASSQGTGYNEQFFGPGTRLTVL.

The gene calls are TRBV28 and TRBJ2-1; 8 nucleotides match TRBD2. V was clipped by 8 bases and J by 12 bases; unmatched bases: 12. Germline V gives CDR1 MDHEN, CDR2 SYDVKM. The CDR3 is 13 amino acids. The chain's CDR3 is CASRPDGREGQFF. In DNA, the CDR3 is TGTGCCAGCCGACCGGACGGACGGGAGGGGCAGTTCTTC.

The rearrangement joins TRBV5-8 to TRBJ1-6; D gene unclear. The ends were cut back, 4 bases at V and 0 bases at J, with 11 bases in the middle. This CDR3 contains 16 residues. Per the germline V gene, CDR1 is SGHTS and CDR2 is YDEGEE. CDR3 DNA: TGTGCCAGCAGCCCGGTGCGGAGCTCCTATAATTCACCCCTCCACTTT. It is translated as CASSPVRSSYNSPLHF.

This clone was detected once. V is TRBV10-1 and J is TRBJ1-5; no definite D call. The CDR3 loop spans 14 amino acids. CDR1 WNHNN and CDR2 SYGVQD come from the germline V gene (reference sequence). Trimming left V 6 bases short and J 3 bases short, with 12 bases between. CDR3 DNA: TGCGCCAGCAGAGATATCTCAGACAATCAGCCCCAGCATTTT. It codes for CASRDISDNQPQHF.